Following are 27 T cell receptor beta chains from one sample sequenced in a study of glioma-infiltrating T cells. The iRepertoire nested amplicon-rescue multiplex PCR amplified TCR alpha and beta CDR3s from RNA. TCRdb reprocessed the multiplex PCR reads via MiXCR and lists one record per CDR3 protein. This table holds 150,000 to 200,000 distinct CDR3 sequences, around 40% found once. The source material was glioma tissue, nonneoplastic brain tissue, or PBMCs (not recorded which). All receptors come from a human donor with low-grade glioma or glioblastoma, undergoing nonglioma brain surgery, or in good health (not recorded which).

The V gene is TRBV20-1, the J gene TRBJ2-3; D not certain. CDR3 length equals 12 residues. V was clipped by 0 bases and J by 3 bases, with 4 bases between them. Germline loops: CDR1 DFQATT, CDR2 SNEGSKA (reference sequence). CDR3 in amino acids: CSAREGTDTQYF. DNA of the CDR3: TGCAGTGCTAGAGAGGGGACAGATACGCAGTATTTT.

V usage is TRBV24-1 and J usage is TRBJ2-1, with D perhaps TRBD1 or TRBD2 (5 bases each). Germline CDR1 and CDR2: KGHDR and SFDVKD. This CDR3 is 16 amino acids long. Trimming shortened V by 0 bases and J by 5 bases, and 13 bases separated the two germline ends. CDR3 in DNA: TGTGCCACCAGTGATTTGCCCCAGGGACCTCACAATGAGCAGTTCTTC. Its protein product is CATSDLPQGPHNEQFF.

The table lists this clonotype with many counts. This chain connects TRBV6-1 to TRBJ2-7; TRBD1 aligns across 8 bases. The V and J ends lost 6 bases and 4 bases, in that order; junction bases with no gene match: 5. Germline CDR1 and CDR2: MNHNS and SASEGT. This CDR3 spans 13 amino acids. CDR3 in amino acids: CASRPGGRYEQYF. The CDR3 DNA follows: TGTGCCAGCAGACCAGGGGGCAGGTACGAGCAGTACTTC.

This clonotype appeared many times. V gene TRBV28 combines with J gene TRBJ2-1; D is ambiguous. V lost 7 bases, J lost 8 bases, and 9 bases lay in between. Germline CDR1 and CDR2: MDHEN and SYDVKM. The CDR3 is 11 residues long. As DNA, the CDR3 is TGTGCCAGCACAGGTGGGGATGAGCAGTTCTTC. This encodes CASTGGDEQFF.

On this clonotype itself: This may be a read error: a much more frequent sequence differs by one nucleotide. The rearrangement joins TRBV12-3 or TRBV12-4 to TRBJ1-1, with no clear D. The CDR3 has 14 residues. The CDR3: CASSFYQEDTKAFF. CDR3 sequence (DNA): TGTGCCAGCAGTTTTTACCAGGAAGACACTAAAGCTTTCTTT.

This clonotype was seen ten or more times. The chain couples TRBV28 to TRBJ1-1; D is perhaps TRBD1 (6 bases). Per germline, CDR1 MDHEN and CDR2 SYDVKM. The length of the CDR3 is 13 residues. CDR3 sequence: CVAERGGGTEAFF. In DNA, the CDR3 is TGTGTAGCAGAGAGGGGGGGTGGAACTGAAGCTTTCTTT.

V is TRBV20-1 and J is TRBJ2-1; D gene unclear. CDR3 size: 14 residues. The V end lost 1 base, the J end lost 12 bases, and 19 bases lay between the germline ends. CDR1 is DFQATT and CDR2 is SNEGSKA in the germline V gene (reference sequence). The CDR3 coding sequence is TGCAGTGCTAGAGCTGAGCATCACACAGATACGCAGTTCTTC. Its translation is CSARAEHHTDTQFF.

Turning to this clonotype: Since a much larger clone is just one base distant, this may be a read error. The V call is TRBV20-1, the J call TRBJ2-7, with 12 bases aligning to TRBD2. Losses at the gene ends were 0 bases for V and 6 bases for J; bases not matched to a gene: 6. CDR1 and CDR2 (germline): DFQATT, SNEGSKA (reference sequence). The CDR3 consists of 15 residues. CDR3: CSARDASGRDSEQYF. The CDR3 DNA is TGCAGTGCTAGAGATGCTAGCGGGAGGGATAGCGAGCAGTACTTC.

This clonotype appeared a single time. This sequence may be a read error, since a much larger clone differs from it by one base. The limits of the CDR3 on the DNA are not certain, so only TCRdb's listed CDR3 is given. The rearrangement uses TRBV29-1 and TRBJ1-2. The CDR3 is 11 residues long, counting both termini. Germline CDR1 SQVTM, CDR2 ANQGSEA. This CDR3 reads CSVRVADGNTF.

The chain couples TRBV19 to TRBJ2-5; D call uncertain. The CDR3 covers 14 residues. The ends were cut back, 3 bases at V and 5 bases at J, with 13 bases in the middle. Germline CDR1 and CDR2: LNHDA and SQIVND (reference sequence). The CDR3 is CASSITSFEETQYF. In DNA, the CDR3 is TGTGCCAGTAGTATCACATCGTTCGAGGAGACCCAGTACTTC.

This clonotype has just a few counts. V usage is TRBV12-3 or TRBV12-4 and J usage is TRBJ1-2; D call uncertain. The CDR3 extends over 14 amino acids. Trimming shortened V by 3 bases and J by 2 bases, and 10 bases separated the two germline ends. As DNA, the CDR3 is TGTGCCAGCAGTTTGGCCCACCAAAACTATGGCTACACCTTC. This encodes CASSLAHQNYGYTF.

As for this clonotype: Being one base from a much bigger clone, this may be a read error. The rearrangement joins TRBV2 to TRBJ2-1; D is uncertain. The CDR3 length is 14 residues. Germline V lookup: CDR1 SNHLY, CDR2 FYNNEI. The CDR3 DNA is TGTGCCAGCAGTTTCGGAGACTCCTACAGTGAGCAGTTCTTC. Protein: CASSFGDSYSEQFF.

V and J are TRBV7-8 and TRBJ2-1; 8 bases agree with TRBD2. V lost 5 bases to trimming and J lost 7 bases; unmatched junction nucleotides: 7. This CDR3 comprises 14 residues. CDR1 is SGHVS, CDR2 FQNEAQ, per germline. CDR3 nucleotides: TGTGCCAGCAGCCTTCCGGGACTAGTAAATGAGCAGTTCTTC. This gives the protein CASSLPGLVNEQFF.

The sample holds many counts of this clonotype. The chain joins TRBV27 to TRBJ2-7, with 13 bases aligning to TRBD2. Trimming cost V 3 bases and J 5 bases; bases outside gene matches: 7. The CDR3 extends over 16 amino acids. Per the germline V gene, CDR1 is MNHEY and CDR2 is SMNVEV (reference sequence). The CDR3, as DNA: TGTGCCAGCAGTTTGGTCCCCGGGACTAGCGGGAACGAGCAGTACTTC. As protein: CASSLVPGTSGNEQYF.

This rearrangement joins TRBV3-1 to TRBJ2-4; 8 nucleotides match TRBD1. CDR3 length: 17 amino acids. Germline V CDR1 and CDR2: LGHDT, YNNKEL (reference sequence). J lost 8 bases, V lost 1 base, and 13 bases had no gene match. CDR3 DNA sequence: TGTGCCAGCAGCCAAGTTGGAGCGACAGGGGCAAGGGACATTCAGTACTTC. Encoded protein: CASSQVGATGARDIQYF.

This clonotype was detected many times. DNA for the CDR3: TGTGCCAGCAGCCATACAACAGGGAATGAGCAGTTCTTC. This sequence encodes CASSHTTGNEQFF. This chain connects TRBV3-1 to TRBJ2-1; TRBD1 is a possible D gene (6 bases). V was shortened by 3 bases and J by 7 bases, with 10 bases between the two germline ends. The CDR3 length is 13 residues. Germline V gene lookup returns CDR1 LGHDT and CDR2 YNNKEL (reference sequence).

To note about this clonotype: A read error may be the cause here, since a much bigger clone is one base away. This chain connects TRBV6-1 to TRBJ2-3, with 11 bases lining up with TRBD2. V shed 6 bases and J 4 bases; nucleotides not matched to a gene: 6. This CDR3 has 15 residues. Germline values: CDR1 MNHNS, CDR2 SASEGT. DNA of the CDR3: TGTGCCAGCAGAGACCTAGCGGGAGGATCAGATACGCAGTATTTT. It yields the protein CASRDLAGGSDTQYF.

This chain connects TRBV12-3 or TRBV12-4 to TRBJ2-7, with a tentative D call TRBD2 (6 bases). The CDR3 loop spans 17 amino acids. Trimming removed 3 bases at V and 6 bases at J, with 24 bases between. CDR3 nucleotides: TGTGCCAGCAGTTTTTTGCTGGGCGGGACCCCTCTTCCCGAGCAGTACTTC. This codes for CASSFLLGGTPLPEQYF.

With respect to this clonotype: This may be a read error, as it is one base from a much larger clone. The chain's CDR3 is CADTKPGGKAFF. CDR3 in DNA: TGTGCCGATACCAAACCGGGGGGAAAAGCTTTCTTT. This chain links TRBV12-3 or TRBV12-4 with TRBJ1-1, with a weak D call TRBD1 (5 bases). The length of the CDR3 is 12 residues. The germline V and J ends were trimmed by 11 bases and 9 bases, with 19 bases remaining between them.

This chain connects TRBV7-9 to TRBJ2-5; D is ambiguous. CDR1 SEHNR and CDR2 FQNEAQ come from the germline V gene (reference sequence). Trimming left V 5 bases short and J 0 bases short, with 10 bases between. This CDR3 spans 14 amino acids. The DNA of the CDR3 is TGTGCCAGCAGCCTCTCGGCGTACCAAGAGACCCAGTACTTC. It is translated as CASSLSAYQETQYF.

About this clonotype: With a much larger clone just one base away, this may be a read error. This sequence joins TRBV7-9 and TRBJ2-3, with a tentative D call TRBD2 (5 bases). CDR3 length: 14 amino acids. The germline V and J ends were trimmed by 1 base and 5 bases, with 10 bases remaining between them. Germline V gene data show CDR1 as SEHNR and CDR2 as FQNEAQ (reference sequence). The CDR3 DNA reads TGTGCCAGCAGCTTAGTTGACGGGGAAGATACGCAGTATTTT. Protein product: CASSLVDGEDTQYF.

Many counts were recorded for this clonotype. The V and J genes are TRBV28 and TRBJ2-5; the D gene is possibly TRBD2 (6 bases). Trimming left V 6 bases short and J 4 bases short, with 18 bases between. The CDR3 contains 15 residues. From germline, CDR1 is MDHEN and CDR2 SYDVKM. The chain's CDR3 is CASSLPLNGGETQYF. The CDR3 bases are TGTGCCAGCAGCCTCCCACTAAACGGGGGAGAGACCCAGTACTTC.

This clonotype was observed once. Possible read error: a much larger clone is one base away. The genes are TRBV20-1 and TRBJ2-1, with D maybe TRBD1 (6 bases). Germline CDR1 is DFQATT and CDR2 is SNEGSKA (reference sequence). The length of the CDR3 is 16 residues. V lost 4 bases and J lost 0, with 16 bases in between. CDR3 amino acids: CSATTGPLSSYNEQFF. The CDR3 bases are TGCAGTGCTACAACAGGGCCTCTGAGCTCCTACAATGAGCAGTTCTTC.

This clonotype was detected a few times. This rearrangement joins TRBV7-9 to TRBJ2-7; D remains ambiguous. The germline V and J ends were trimmed by 1 base and 4 bases, with 14 bases remaining between them. CDR1 SEHNR and CDR2 FQNEAQ come from the germline V gene (reference sequence). CDR3 length: 15 amino acids. CDR3 DNA: TGTGCCAGCAGCTTAGAGCCCCCGGTGGAGTACGAGCAGTACTTC. Its protein product is CASSLEPPVEYEQYF.

This chain joins TRBV7-8 and TRBJ2-2; no firm D call. The germline CDR1 and CDR2 sequences are SGHVS and FQNEAQ. The V and J ends lost 5 bases and 6 bases respectively, with 4 bases between them. CDR3 length: 11 residues. The CDR3 DNA reads as TGTGCCAGCAGCATTTCCGGGGAGCTGTTTTTT. Its protein product is CASSISGELFF.

Written as DNA, the CDR3 is TGTGCCAGCATCCCTTTTTCATATCCGGGACTAGCGGTTATCAGCACAGATACGCAGTATTTT. As protein: CASIPFSYPGLAVISTDTQYF. The chain is built from TRBV7-6 and TRBJ2-3, with 11 positions matching TRBD2. The CDR3 spans 21 residues. J was trimmed by 0 bases and V by 7 bases; bases with no gene match: 21. Germline CDR1 is SGHVS and CDR2 is FNYEAQ. Complete variable domain (other parts from reference TRBV7-6 and TRBJ2-3): GAGVSQSPRYKVTKRGQDVALRCDPISGHVSLYWYRQALGQGPEFLTYFNYEAQQDKSGLPNDRFSAERPEGSISTLTIQRTEQRDSAMYRCASIPFSYPGLAVISTDTQYFGPGTRLTVL.

In this sample, this clonotype turned up many times. The V call is TRBV6-6, the J call TRBJ2-5, with unresolved D. V was trimmed by 0 bases and J by 4 bases, leaving 3 bases between them. The CDR3 has 12 amino acids. Germline CDR1 and CDR2: MNHNY and SVGAGI (reference sequence). The CDR3 DNA is TGTGCCAGCAGTTACTCGGGAGAGACCCAGTACTTC. This sequence encodes CASSYSGETQYF.